This T cell receptor (beta chain) was recovered during a study of T cells expressing NK-cell markers. Study information: Seven of eight sequenced donors tested HCMV-seropositive; one tested seronegative.

In the case of this clonotype: Antigen unknown.

The CDR3 extends over 14 amino acids. The V gene's germline CDR1 is ENHRY and CDR2 SYGVKD. Notes on the study in general: Five or six donors showed dominant NKG2C+ clonotypes comprising about 1.0-7.5% of their CD8+ T cells. The same clonotypes also predominated in the CD3+CD56-NKG2C+ fraction of a handful of donors.

Generation of TCR beta cDNA was performed by 5'RACE template switching incorporating UMIs. TCRdb reprocessed the 5' RACE reads; each CDR3 protein has one entry and no DNA is given. The sample totals 150,000 to 200,000 distinct CDR3 sequences. The sample was blood T cells: a sorted CD56 or NKG2C T cell subset, CD4+ or CD8+ T cells, or bulk PBMC T cells (not recorded which). This chain links TRBV10-3 with TRBJ1-5; TCRdb's D call of TRBD1 is untestable without DNA. This clonotype was sampled from a woman between 18 and 69 years old in good health. The chain's CDR3 is CAISESTREQPQHF.